One and the same sample provided the 20 T cell receptor beta chains below, sequenced in a study of blood T cell repertoires in COVID-19 (TCRdb year 2020). The method behind the library was the immunoSEQ multiplex PCR assay. The table comes from immuneACCESS by way of TCRdb, which keeps in-frame sequences with V and J called. Part of the clones is missing from these tables; in studies checked, under half for an unresolved V gene and the rest for unknown reasons. This sample is represented by 400,000 to 450,000 clones; about 88% of them were singletons. In total, the top ten clones hold approximately 1.5% of the sample. The sample comprised peripheral blood. The receptors shown here come from a woman between 35 and 50 years old with COVID-19, enrolled during active disease.

The chain recombines TRBV7-2 with TRBJ2-5; D uncertain. V gave up 2 bases and J gave up 2 bases, with 9 bases separating them. CDR1 SGHTA and CDR2 FQGNSA come from the germline V gene. This CDR3 is built from 14 residues. CDR3 protein: CASSLSQAQETQYF. The CDR3 nucleotides read TGTGCCAGCAGCTTAAGTCAGGCGCAAGAGACCCAGTACTTC. The whole variable domain, filled in from reference TRBV7-2 and TRBJ2-5, reads GAGVSQSPSNKVTEKGKDVELRCDPISGHTALYWYRQSLGQGLEFLIYFQGNSAPDKSGLPSDRFSAERTGGSVSTLTIQRTQQEDSAVYLCASSLSQAQETQYFGPGTRLLVL.

This clone showed up just once. The chain has TRBV18 and TRBJ1-5, with 7 bases matching TRBD1. CDR1 is KGHSH and CDR2 is LQKENI in the germline V gene. J was trimmed by 7 bases and V by 5 bases; bases with no gene match: 5. The CDR3 sequence is 13 residues long. This CDR3 is CASSATGVQPQHF. The CDR3 nucleotides read TGTGCCAGCTCAGCTACAGGGGTCCAGCCCCAGCATTTT.

The genes are TRBV12-5 and TRBJ1-2; D possibly corresponds to TRBD1 (5 bases). CDR3 size: 18 residues. Germline lookup yields CDR1 LGHNT and CDR2 FRNRAP. Trimming removed 7 bases from V and 4 bases from J, with 28 bases in between. The CDR3 bases are TGTGCTAGTGCCCGGGAGGGGCCAGCCCAAACGGGTCTCTATGGCTACACCTTC. Translation: CASAREGPAQTGLYGYTF.

This clone came up once. The V call is TRBV5-1, the J call TRBJ2-1; perhaps TRBD1 as D (5 bases). This CDR3 contains 18 residues. Germline CDR1 and CDR2: SGHRS and YFSETQ. Trimming took off 3 bases at V and 0 bases at J, with 19 bases between the two ends. CDR3 bases: TGCGCCAGCAGCTCGGACACAAGCCCTTCTAGCTCCTACAATGAGCAGTTCTTC. It specifies CASSSDTSPSSSYNEQFF.

The CDR3 DNA follows: TGTGCCAGCAGCCCCTCCGGGGGGGTCGGAAACTATGGCTACACCTTC. It yields the protein CASSPSGGVGNYGYTF. The chain has TRBV7-9 and TRBJ1-2, with D maybe TRBD1 (5 bases). The V gene's germline CDR1 is SEHNR and CDR2 FQNEAQ (reference sequence). Between the trimmed V and J ends, which lost 5 bases and 2 bases, there was a span of 18 bases. The CDR3 consists of 16 residues.

The CDR3, as DNA: TGTGCCAGCAGTTACTCGAGAAGCCAGCCCCAGCATTTT. It encodes CASSYSRSQPQHF. This sequence joins TRBV6-5 and TRBJ1-5; no clear D. This CDR3 contains 13 residues. The V end was cut by 0 bases, the J end by 7 bases, with 7 bases between. Germline V CDR1 and CDR2: MNHEY, SVGAGI.

The V call is TRBV5-1, the J call TRBJ2-3, with a weak D call TRBD1 (6 bases). V lost 5 bases to trimming and J lost 4 bases, with 23 bases between them. Germline V lookup: CDR1 SGHRS, CDR2 YFSETQ. The CDR3 covers 17 residues. The CDR3 spells CASSSFGRLDSADTQYF. The CDR3 DNA is TGCGCCAGCAGTAGCTTTGGCCGATTGGACAGCGCAGATACGCAGTATTTT.

The chain has TRBV28 and TRBJ1-5; D is uncertain. Germline CDR1 is MDHEN and CDR2 is SYDVKM. The CDR3 consists of 11 residues. Trimming stripped 4 bases from V and 13 bases from J, with 11 bases between. Written as DNA, the CDR3 is TGTGCCAGCAGTTCCCGGGTCCAACAGCATTTT. Its protein product is CASSSRVQQHF.

J is TRBJ2-5 and V is TRBV5-1, with 9 positions matching TRBD1. J lost 1 base, V lost 4 bases, and 5 bases had no gene match. The germline V gene encodes CDR1 SGHRS and CDR2 YFSETQ. The CDR3 extends over 15 amino acids. CDR3 amino acids: CASSAGTGPQETQYF. The CDR3 DNA follows: TGCGCCAGCAGCGCTGGGACAGGGCCCCAAGAGACCCAGTACTTC. The whole variable domain, remainder taken from reference TRBV5-1 and TRBJ2-5, is KAGVTQTPRYLIKTRGQQVTLSCSPISGHRSVSWYQQTPGQGLQFLFEYFSETQRNKGNFPGRFSGRQFSNSRSEMNVSTLELGDSALYLCASSAGTGPQETQYFGPGTRLLVL.

The rearrangement joins TRBV18 to TRBJ1-2; weak D call: TRBD1 (5 bases). The germline CDR1 and CDR2 sequences are KGHSH and LQKENI. The CDR3 loop spans 14 amino acids. The V and J ends lost 4 bases and 0 bases respectively, with 9 bases between them. This CDR3 reads CASSHEDTNYGYTF. DNA for the CDR3: TGTGCCAGCTCACACGAGGACACTAACTATGGCTACACCTTC.

The chain has TRBV19 and TRBJ2-7, with 10 bases matching TRBD1. This CDR3 region has 15 residues. The germline CDR1 and CDR2 sequences are LNHDA and SQIVND (reference sequence). The trim removed 4 bases at V and 6 bases at J, leaving 9 bases unmatched. This chain's CDR3 is CASSTRQGAGVEQYF. In DNA, the CDR3 is TGTGCCAGTAGTACCCGACAGGGGGCAGGTGTCGAGCAGTACTTC.

V is TRBV18 and J is TRBJ1-1, with 9 bases that match TRBD1. V shed 2 bases, J shed 1 base, and the junction held 2 bases outside the gene matches. The CDR3 length is 15 residues. Germline lookup yields CDR1 KGHSH and CDR2 LQKENI. CDR3 amino acids: CASSPEQGANTEAFF. The CDR3 region has the DNA TGTGCCAGCTCACCAGAACAGGGGGCGAACACTGAAGCTTTCTTT.

The table lists this clone with a few counts. This chain links TRBV3-1 (or the pseudogene TRBV3-2) with TRBJ1-3, with TRBD1 as a possible D gene (6 bases). The CDR3 has 14 residues. Germline CDR1 is LGHDT and CDR2 is YNNKEL (reference sequence). The V end was cut by 3 bases, the J end by 9 bases, with 15 bases between. CDR3 bases: TGTGCCAGCAGCCAGGGGCAGGGGAGCGGCACCATATATTTT. Protein: CASSQGQGSGTIYF.

This chain joins TRBV7-2 and TRBJ2-5; weak D call: TRBD1 (5 bases). The CDR3 is 13 residues long. With 3 bases removed from V and 3 bases from J, the gap between germline ends came to 8 bases. Germline V gene lookup returns CDR1 SGHTA and CDR2 FQGNSA. DNA for the CDR3: TGTGCCAGCAGCTTCAGCAGGGAAGAGACCCAGTACTTC. As protein: CASSFSREETQYF.

The J gene is TRBJ2-3, the V gene TRBV11-3; D possibly corresponds to TRBD2 (6 bases). The CDR3 loop spans 14 amino acids. The V gene's germline CDR1 is SGHNT and CDR2 YENEEA. Trimming shortened V by 4 bases and J by 0 bases, and 8 bases separated the two germline ends. The CDR3 protein is CASSSGTSTDTQYF. The DNA of the CDR3 is TGTGCCAGCAGCTCCGGGACTAGCACAGATACGCAGTATTTT.

The chain carries TRBV19 and TRBJ2-3, with 7 bases fitting TRBD1. The CDR3 length is 17 residues. V shed 1 base and J 2 bases; nucleotides not matched to a gene: 9. The germline V gene has CDR1 LNHDA and CDR2 SQIVND (reference sequence). The CDR3 DNA reads as TGTGCCAGTAGTATAGGGCCCGCGACAGGGAACACAGATACGCAGTATTTT. Amino acids: CASSIGPATGNTDTQYF.

The V and J genes are TRBV28 and TRBJ1-6; tentative D call: TRBD1 (5 bases). There are 14 residues in the CDR3. CDR1 and CDR2 (germline): MDHEN, SYDVKM. V gave up 4 bases and J gave up 6 bases, with 10 bases separating them. CDR3: CASSSPGINSPLHF. CDR3 DNA: TGTGCCAGCAGTTCACCAGGGATTAATTCACCCCTCCACTTT.

CDR3 sequence reads: CASSTIPTGTLLEGYTF. The CDR3 region has the DNA TGTGCCAGTAGTACCATCCCGACCGGGACTCTCCTAGAGGGCTACACCTTC. V is TRBV19 and J is TRBJ1-2; weak D call: TRBD1 (5 bases). V lost 4 bases and J 8 bases, leaving 26 bases between the germline ends. Germline assignment: CDR1 LNHDA and CDR2 SQIVND (reference sequence). The CDR3 consists of 17 residues.

This rearrangement joins TRBV19 to TRBJ1-2; D call uncertain. The CDR3 consists of 14 residues. Trimming cost V 5 bases and J 6 bases, with 16 bases left between them. CDR1 and CDR2 (germline): LNHDA, SQIVND (reference sequence). The CDR3 nucleotides are TGTGCCAGTAGTTTGCCGATAGTGCCGAATGGCTACACCTTC. It translates to CASSLPIVPNGYTF.

The rearrangement joins TRBV28 to TRBJ1-5, with TRBD1 as a possible D gene (5 bases). V lost 5 bases, J lost 7 bases, and 18 bases lay in between. The CDR3 is made up of 15 amino acids. Per the germline V gene, CDR1 is MDHEN and CDR2 is SYDVKM. CDR3 protein: CASSTPWGRGQPQHF. For the CDR3, the DNA is TGTGCCAGCAGTACCCCGTGGGGCCGAGGCCAGCCCCAGCATTTT.